The clone carrying this TCR beta chain was detected only a few times. The antigen remains undetermined. With a J-beta primer mix and a sample-barcoded 5' primer, a second PCR ran about 7 to 11 cycles. Each CDR3 protein is one row after TCRdb ran MiXCR on the 5' RACE reads. This sample has approximately 940,000 distinct CDR3 sequences, with around 48% found just once. The sample belongs to a study of blood T cells in healthy people across ages. General observations from the study: Across samples, TCR beta diversity tracked strongly with naive T cell percentage.

The CDR3 runs to 13 residues. Trimming left V 4 bases short and J 4 bases short, with 9 bases between. Germline assignment: CDR1 MGHDK and CDR2 SYGVNS. The chain couples TRBV25-1 to TRBJ2-3; tentative D call: TRBD2 (5 bases). The TCR sequence derives from a man aged 30 to 39 in good health. Sequences were obtained from blood. CDR3 in DNA: TGTGCCAGCAGTGCTGGTAGCGCAGATACGCAGTATTTT. Residues: CASSAGSADTQYF. Based on the CDR3 plus reference TRBV25-1 and TRBJ2-3, the full variable domain is EADIYQTPRYLVIGTGKKITLECSQTMGHDKMYWYQQDPGMELHLIHYSYGVNSTEKGDLSSESTVSRIRTEHFPLTLESARPSHTSQYLCASSAGSADTQYFGPGTRLTVL.